Described below is a single T cell receptor (beta chain) sequence and its context. Its antigen is unidentified. The ends were cut back, 5 bases at V and 4 bases at J, with 14 bases in the middle. This CDR3 comprises 13 residues. Germline CDR1 SQVTM, CDR2 ANQGSEA. The data derive from a study of cytomegalovirus exposure and HLA in healthy donors. Whole-study findings and limits: Segments of the TCR beta V type were, in most cases, productive about 87% or about 30% of the time in an earlier analysis. With DRB1 most and HLA-C fewest, TCR association rates differed between HLA loci in a later analysis.

It was with 60 Vbeta and 13 Jbeta primers that the PCR ran. Assay: immunoSEQ multiplex PCR; the TCRdb copy retains only in-frame clones and omits some. Of some 150,000 clones listed, around 64% are singletons. This clonotype originated in a woman aged 25 to 39 in good health and CMV-seronegative. The sequenced sample was PBMCs. V and J are TRBV29-1 and TRBJ1-2, with TRBD1 as a possible D gene (6 bases). CDR3 protein: CSVSTGFGYGYTF. CDR3 nucleotide sequence: TGCAGCGTTTCTACAGGGTTCGGCTATGGCTACACCTTC.